This TCR beta chain was sequenced in a study of blood T cell repertoires in COVID-19. Method: immunoSEQ multiplex PCR; TCRdb's copy keeps in-frame clones and lacks some. The repertoire includes roughly 120,000 clones, 75% to 90% of them detected once, and 0.83% sits in the top ten. The receptor was isolated from a woman aged 65 to 85 with acute or convalescent COVID-19. Sequences were obtained from peripheral blood.

The CDR3 sequence is CASSKRTGVYNEQFF. CDR3 in DNA: TGTGCCAGTAGTAAAAGGACAGGGGTATACAATGAGCAGTTCTTC. The V call is TRBV19, the J call TRBJ2-1, with 9 bases aligning to TRBD1. Germline V gene sequence: CDR1 LNHDA, CDR2 SQIVND (reference sequence). Unmatched junction bases numbered 5, after V lost 4 bases and J lost 4 bases. The CDR3 contains 15 residues.